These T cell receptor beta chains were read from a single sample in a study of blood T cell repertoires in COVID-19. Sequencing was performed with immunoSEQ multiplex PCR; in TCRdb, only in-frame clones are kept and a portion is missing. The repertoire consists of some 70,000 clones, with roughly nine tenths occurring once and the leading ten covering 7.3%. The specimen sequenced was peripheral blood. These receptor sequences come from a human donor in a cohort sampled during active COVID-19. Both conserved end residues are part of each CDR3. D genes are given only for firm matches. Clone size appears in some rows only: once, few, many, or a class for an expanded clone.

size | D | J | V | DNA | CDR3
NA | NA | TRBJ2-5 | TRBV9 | TGTGCCAGCAGCGGGGGGCCGCAAGAGACCCAGTACTTC | CASSGGPQETQYF
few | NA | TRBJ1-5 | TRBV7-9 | TGTGCCAGCAGCTTAGGTGGGGGGAGCAATCAGCCCCAGCATTTT | CASSLGGGSNQPQHF
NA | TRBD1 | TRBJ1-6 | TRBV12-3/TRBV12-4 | TGTGCCAGCAGTAGGACAGGGGATTTCCACTTT | CASSRTGDFHF
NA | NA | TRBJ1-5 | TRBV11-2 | TGTGCCAGCAGCTCCGGGACATATAGCAATCAGCCCCAGCATTTT | CASSSGTYSNQPQHF
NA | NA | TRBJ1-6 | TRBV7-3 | TGTGCCAGCAGCTTAAAGGCGGCTAGCTCCTATAATTCACCCCTCCACTTT | CASSLKAASSYNSPLHF
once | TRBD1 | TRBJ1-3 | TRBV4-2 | TGTGCCAGCAGCCGGCAGGGGGCGGATGGAAACACCATATATTTT | CASSRQGADGNTIYF
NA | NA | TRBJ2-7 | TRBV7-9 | TGTGCCAGCAGCCCCGAGACAGGGAGGTCCTACGAGCAGTACTTC | CASSPETGRSYEQYF
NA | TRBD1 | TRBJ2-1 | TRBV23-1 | TGCGCCAGCAGGGTGAACCGGGACAGGGCCAACAATGAGCAGTTCTTC | CASRVNRDRANNEQFF
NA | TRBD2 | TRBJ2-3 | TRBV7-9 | TGTGCCAGCAGCTTCGCGGGAGAGTCAGATACGCAGTATTTT | CASSFAGESDTQYF
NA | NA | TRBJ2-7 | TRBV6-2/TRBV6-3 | TGTGCCAGCAGCACTAGCTCCTACGAGCAGTACTTC | CASSTSSYEQYF
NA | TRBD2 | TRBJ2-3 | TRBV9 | TGTGCCAGCAGCGTAGGACTAGCGGGGGGGGCTACAGATACGCAGTATTTT | CASSVGLAGGATDTQYF